The clone carrying this TCR beta chain turned up a few times. TCRdb ran MiXCR on the 5' RACE reads and lists one entry per CDR3 protein. The repertoire includes under 150,000 distinct CDR3 sequences, 9.3% of them detected once, and approximately 3.5% sits in the top ten. Germline lookup yields CDR1 SGDLS and CDR2 YYNGEE. J lost 2 bases, V lost 0 bases, and 7 bases had no gene match. The CDR3 is 20 amino acids. This entry belongs to a study of CD8 T cells in ankylosing spondylitis. Sequencing was done on a sample of blood, either unsorted or a sorted T cell fraction (not recorded which). This clonotype was sampled from a male donor with ankylosing spondylitis or in good health (not recorded which). The chain employs TRBV9 and TRBJ2-6; 14 bases map to TRBD2. This chain's CDR3 is CASSVAPGLAGVPGANVLTF. The CDR3 DNA sequence: TGTGCCAGCAGCGTAGCCCCGGGACTAGCGGGAGTTCCTGGGGCCAACGTCCTGACTTTC.